What follows is one TCR beta chain and its context. Its antigen is currently unknown. TCRdb's copy holds only in-frame clones and misses some; the assay was immunoSEQ multiplex PCR. The sample yields tens of thousands of clones, 80% to 90% seen once. This sample stems from a study of chemoradiotherapy in HPV16-positive cancers. General observations from the study: Candidate HPV-specific clones and E7-related TCR motifs grew in tumor during treatment. HPV-specific T cells were functionally defined from only a couple of HPV16-positive patients.

Samples were taken several times over chemoradiotherapy. The CDR3 is 15 amino acids. The ends lost 6 bases at V and 4 bases at J; junction bases unmatched: 5. Germline-derived CDR1 and CDR2 are MNHEY and SVGAGI. The source of this sequence is a human donor with HPV-associated anogenital cancer. The source material was blood, sampled from a patient who underwent chemoradiotherapy. This rearrangement joins TRBV6-5 to TRBJ2-1; 11 bases align to TRBD2. The DNA for the CDR3 is TGTGCCAGCAGCCCACTAGCGGGAGCTTACAATGAGCAGTTCTTC. This encodes CASSPLAGAYNEQFF.